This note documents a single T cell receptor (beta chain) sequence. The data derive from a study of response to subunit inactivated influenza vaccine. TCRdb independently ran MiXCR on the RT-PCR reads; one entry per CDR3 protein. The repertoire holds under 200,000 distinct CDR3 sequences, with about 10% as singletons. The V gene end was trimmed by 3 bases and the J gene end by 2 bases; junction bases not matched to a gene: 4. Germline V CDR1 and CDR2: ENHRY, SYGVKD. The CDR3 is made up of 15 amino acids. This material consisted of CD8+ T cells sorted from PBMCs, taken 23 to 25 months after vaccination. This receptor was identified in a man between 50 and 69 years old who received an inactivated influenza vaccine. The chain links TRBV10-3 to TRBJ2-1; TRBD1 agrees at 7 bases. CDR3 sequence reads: CAISDPDRAYNEQFF. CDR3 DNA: TGTGCCATCAGTGACCCAGACAGGGCCTACAATGAGCAGTTCTTC.